What follows are 29 T cell receptor beta chains derived from one specimen sequenced in a study of cytomegalovirus exposure and HLA in healthy donors (dated 2017 in TCRdb). The protocol used for the library was the immunoSEQ multiplex PCR assay. TCRdb re-hosts the immuneACCESS table, in-frame sequences only. Its copies lack some clones; in the studies checked, an unresolved V gene accounts for under half of them, and the cause for the rest is not known. The sample table holds 200,000 to 300,000 clones, of which around 85% were seen once. 0.95% to 1.5% of the sample goes to the ten largest clones. The sequencing sample was made of PBMCs. These TCRs come from a woman under 40 in good health and CMV-seropositive.

Concerning this clone: A read error may produce the germline difference seen at one junction end. The rearrangement joins TRBV7-7 to TRBJ2-2, with D possibly TRBD1 on 5 matching bases. Germline CDR1 SSHAT, CDR2 FNYEAQ (reference sequence). This CDR3 is built from 13 residues. The CDR3 DNA follows: TGTGCTAGCAGCAGAGACAGCACCGGGGAGCTGTTTTTT. This codes for CASSRDSTGELFF.

This chain uses TRBV18 with TRBJ2-1, with 9 bases aligning to TRBD2. Germline V gives CDR1 KGHSH, CDR2 LQKENI. This CDR3 has 14 amino acids. Trimming removed 3 bases from V and 3 bases from J; junction bases left unmatched: 0. This chain's CDR3 is CASSPSGGYNEQFF. CDR3 bases: TGTGCCAGCTCACCTAGCGGGGGCTACAATGAGCAGTTCTTC. Complete variable domain (other parts from reference TRBV18 and TRBJ2-1): NAGVMQNPRHLVRRRGQEARLRCSPMKGHSHVYWYRQLPEEGLKFMVYLQKENIIDESGMPKERFSAEFPKEGPSILRIQQVVRGDSAAYFCASSPSGGYNEQFFGPGTRLTVL.

V and J are TRBV5-1 and TRBJ1-2; 8 positions match TRBD1. The CDR3 spans 15 residues. The V gene's germline CDR1 is SGHRS and CDR2 YFSETQ. V was clipped by 0 bases and J by 7 bases; unmatched bases: 8. The CDR3 sequence: CASSLGTGPRSGYTF. Here the CDR3 DNA reads TGCGCCAGCAGCTTGGGGACAGGGCCTCGGAGTGGCTACACCTTC. Variable domain in full (rest from reference TRBV5-1 and TRBJ1-2): KAGVTQTPRYLIKTRGQQVTLSCSPISGHRSVSWYQQTPGQGLQFLFEYFSETQRNKGNFPGRFSGRQFSNSRSEMNVSTLELGDSALYLCASSLGTGPRSGYTFGSGTRLTVV.

This rearrangement joins TRBV6-5 to TRBJ1-1; weak D call: TRBD1 (6 bases). This CDR3 is built from 14 residues. The germline V gene has CDR1 MNHEY and CDR2 SVGAGI. Deletions cut 0 bases from V and 7 bases from J, with 12 bases between. In nucleotides, the CDR3 is TGTGCCAGCAGTTACTCCAGGGGACGGAGTGAAGCTTTCTTT. Residues: CASSYSRGRSEAFF.

This clone was detected a few times. V and J are TRBV7-8 and TRBJ2-7; D is possibly TRBD1 (6 bases). This CDR3 region has 12 residues. V lost 6 bases to trimming and J lost 4 bases, with 10 bases between them. Germline V gene data show CDR1 as SGHVS and CDR2 as FQNEAQ. In nucleotides, the CDR3 is TGTGCCAGCAGTGAAGGGGGATACGAGCAGTACTTC. It encodes CASSEGGYEQYF.

The rearrangement links TRBV29-1 to TRBJ2-1; TRBD2 matches at 7 bases. V shed 6 bases and J 8 bases; nucleotides not matched to a gene: 10. From germline, CDR1 is SQVTM and CDR2 ANQGSEA. The CDR3 is 13 amino acids. The CDR3 nucleotides read TGCAGCGTCGGATTGGGGGGGTACGATGAGCAGTTCTTC. This encodes CSVGLGGYDEQFF.

The chain has TRBV30 and TRBJ2-7, with D possibly matching TRBD2 (5 bases). There are 14 residues in the CDR3. CDR1 and CDR2 (germline): GTSNPN, SVGIG (reference sequence). Trimming stripped 2 bases from V and 7 bases from J, with 18 bases between. CDR3 in DNA: TGTGCCTGGAGTAGTCCAGACTACCGGTGGGAGCAGTACTTC. It translates to CAWSSPDYRWEQYF.

The V call is TRBV6-6, the J call TRBJ1-5, with a tentative D call TRBD1 (6 bases). This CDR3 is built from 15 residues. V shed 0 bases and J shed 6 bases, with 12 bases lying between them. Per germline, CDR1 MNHNY and CDR2 SVGAGI (reference sequence). The CDR3 region has the DNA TGTGCCAGCAGTTACTCCCCAGGGGTTGGTCAGCCCCAGCATTTT. It is translated as CASSYSPGVGQPQHF.

The chain recombines TRBV2 with TRBJ2-1, with a tentative D call TRBD2 (6 bases). Germline values: CDR1 SNHLY, CDR2 FYNNEI. CDR3 length equals 14 residues. V was trimmed by 3 bases and J by 3 bases, leaving 9 bases between them. CDR3: CASSDTSFYNEQFF. In DNA, the CDR3 is TGTGCCAGCAGTGACACTAGCTTCTACAATGAGCAGTTCTTC. The full variable domain, its missing parts supplied by reference TRBV2 and TRBJ2-1, is EPEVTQTPSHQVTQMGQEVILRCVPISNHLYFYWYRQILGQKVEFLVSFYNNEISEKSEIFDDQFSVERPDGSNFTLKIRSTKLEDSAMYFCASSDTSFYNEQFFGPGTRLTVL.

The chain carries TRBV28 and TRBJ1-4; D not resolved. CDR3 length: 15 residues. The germline V gene has CDR1 MDHEN and CDR2 SYDVKM. V was shortened by 1 base and J by 2 bases, with 8 bases between the two germline ends. CDR3 amino acids: CASSLYKDTNEKLFF. The CDR3 coding sequence is TGTGCCAGCAGTTTATACAAAGATACTAATGAAAAACTGTTTTTT.

The chain links TRBV7-9 to TRBJ2-7; D might be TRBD1 (5 bases). V lost 5 bases to trimming and J lost 0 bases, with 14 bases between them. The CDR3 sequence is 15 residues long. Germline lookup yields CDR1 SEHNR and CDR2 FQNEAQ (reference sequence). The CDR3 here is CASSENRQSSYEQYF. The CDR3 DNA follows: TGTGCCAGCAGCGAGAACCGACAGAGCTCCTACGAGCAGTACTTC.

This clone was recorded only once. The chain employs TRBV6-1 and TRBJ2-3; 8 bases align to TRBD2. This CDR3 is built from 16 residues. Germline CDR1 reads MNHNS; CDR2 reads SASEGT. J lost 1 base, V lost 3 bases, and 6 bases had no gene match. The CDR3 is CASSEKPAGGTDTQYF. CDR3 DNA: TGTGCCAGCAGTGAGAAGCCAGCGGGGGGCACAGATACGCAGTATTTT.

The chain employs TRBV19 and TRBJ2-5, with D possibly matching TRBD1 (6 bases). Germline V gene sequence: CDR1 LNHDA, CDR2 SQIVND (reference sequence). CDR3 length: 13 amino acids. With 3 bases removed from V and 4 bases from J, the gap between germline ends came to 9 bases. CDR3 loop: CASSIEQGETQYF. CDR3 DNA: TGTGCCAGTAGTATCGAACAGGGAGAGACCCAGTACTTC. Combining the CDR3 with reference TRBV19 and TRBJ2-5 gives the whole variable domain DGGITQSPKYLFRKEGQNVTLSCEQNLNHDAMYWYRQDPGQGLRLIYYSQIVNDFQKGDIAEGYSVSREKKESFPLTVTSAQKNPTAFYLCASSIEQGETQYFGPGTRLLVL.

V gene TRBV6-4 combines with J gene TRBJ2-7; TRBD1 agrees at 10 bases. The V gene end was trimmed by 3 bases and the J gene end by 6 bases; junction bases not matched to a gene: 8. CDR1 and CDR2 from the germline V gene are MRHNA and SNTAGT. This CDR3 has 15 amino acids. CDR3 protein: CASSEFGTGAGEQYF. The CDR3 bases are TGTGCCAGCAGTGAATTTGGGACAGGGGCTGGCGAGCAGTACTTC.

J is TRBJ2-7 and V is TRBV5-4; 7 positions match TRBD1. V shed 3 bases, J shed 2 bases, and the junction held 8 bases outside the gene matches. The CDR3 totals 15 residues. The V gene's germline CDR1 is SGHNT and CDR2 YYREEE (reference sequence). Here the CDR3 DNA reads TGTGCCAGCAGCTCGGACGGGACAGTCGCCTACGAGCAGTACTTC. The encoded protein is CASSSDGTVAYEQYF.

The sample holds a few counts of this clone. The CDR3 spells CAHRGGNQPQHF. CDR3 DNA sequence: TGTGCCCACAGGGGAGGCAATCAGCCCCAGCATTTT. V and J are TRBV27 and TRBJ1-5; TRBD1 agrees at 7 bases. CDR3 length equals 12 residues. With 11 bases clipped from V and 2 bases from J, the junction kept 3 bases outside the gene matches. CDR1 is MNHEY, CDR2 SMNVEV, per germline (reference sequence).

The chain combines TRBV18 with TRBJ2-3; the match to TRBD2 covers 9 bases. Germline CDR1 and CDR2: KGHSH and LQKENI. J lost 5 bases, V lost 2 bases, and 5 bases had no gene match. There are 15 residues in the CDR3. In DNA form, the CDR3 reads TGTGCCAGCTCACCAGCGGGAGGGGTAGGAGATACGCAGTATTTT. It is translated as CASSPAGGVGDTQYF. The variable domain in full, completed from reference TRBV18 and TRBJ2-3, reads NAGVMQNPRHLVRRRGQEARLRCSPMKGHSHVYWYRQLPEEGLKFMVYLQKENIIDESGMPKERFSAEFPKEGPSILRIQQVVRGDSAAYFCASSPAGGVGDTQYFGPGTRLTVL.

The V call is TRBV18, the J call TRBJ1-2, with a weak D call TRBD1 (5 bases). CDR1 and CDR2 (germline): KGHSH, LQKENI. This CDR3 contains 14 residues. The V gene lost 3 bases and the J gene lost 8 bases, with 16 bases spanning the gap. The DNA for the CDR3 is TGTGCCAGCTCACCGGACGGAGGGGTCTCGGGCTACACCTTC. Its translation: CASSPDGGVSGYTF.

This rearrangement joins TRBV10-3 to TRBJ2-7, with TRBD1 identical over 9 bases. V lost 6 bases, J lost 5 bases, and 8 bases stayed unmatched. The V gene's germline CDR1 is ENHRY and CDR2 SYGVKD. The CDR3 is made up of 14 amino acids. CDR3 sequence: CAIRDRDRAHEQYF. In DNA, the CDR3 is TGTGCCATCAGAGACCGGGACAGGGCCCACGAGCAGTACTTC.

This chain links TRBV29-1 with TRBJ2-7; 11 bases are shared with TRBD2. Losses at the gene ends were 6 bases for V and 1 base for J; bases not matched to a gene: 14. In germline, CDR1 is SQVTM, CDR2 ANQGSEA. The CDR3 totals 17 residues. The CDR3 DNA is TGCAGCGTGGGGGGGATTAGCGGGAGGGCCGGGTCCTACGAGCAGTACTTC. This gives the protein CSVGGISGRAGSYEQYF.

This clone was counted once. The CDR3 bases are TGTGCCAGTAGGACCGACAGAGGAACCGGGGAGCTGTTTTTT. Its protein is CASRTDRGTGELFF. V usage is TRBV19 and J usage is TRBJ2-2, with a tentative D call TRBD1 (5 bases). The CDR3 has 14 amino acids. The ends were cut back, 6 bases at V and 5 bases at J, with 13 bases in the middle. Germline assignment: CDR1 LNHDA and CDR2 SQIVND (reference sequence).

The genes are TRBV18 and TRBJ2-1; a possible D gene is TRBD1 (5 bases). Looked up from germline, CDR1 is KGHSH and CDR2 is LQKENI. The CDR3 has 16 residues. V was shortened by 8 bases and J by 2 bases, with 19 bases between the two germline ends. CDR3 DNA: TGTGCCAGCCCCCCGTCTGACAGATCTCCCTACAATGAGCAGTTCTTC. Translation gives CASPPSDRSPYNEQFF.

The chain has TRBV4-1 and TRBJ2-5; the D gene is possibly TRBD1 (5 bases). The V gene's germline CDR1 is MGHRA and CDR2 YSYEKL. CDR3 length: 15 amino acids. V lost 3 bases, J lost 5 bases, and 16 bases lay in between. The CDR3 sequence: CASSHSPPGAETQYF. The CDR3 region has the DNA TGCGCCAGCAGCCATTCCCCCCCTGGGGCGGAGACCCAGTACTTC.

The chain has TRBV30 and TRBJ1-1; 7 positions agree with TRBD1. V was pared by 1 base and J by 4 bases, with 9 bases of the junction left unmatched. The CDR3 contains 15 residues. CDR1 and CDR2 (germline): GTSNPN, SVGIG (reference sequence). The CDR3 spells CAWSADRVLSTEAFF. CDR3 nucleotide sequence: TGTGCCTGGAGTGCTGACAGGGTGTTGAGCACTGAAGCTTTCTTT. The full variable domain, its missing parts supplied by reference TRBV30 and TRBJ1-1, is SQTIHQWPATLVQPVGSPLSLECTVEGTSNPNLYWYRQAAGRGLQLLFYSVGIGQISSEVPQNLSASRPQDRQFILSSKKLLLSDSGFYLCAWSADRVLSTEAFFGQGTRLTVV.

The CDR3 nucleotides are TGTGCCAGCAGCTTATCTAACAGGGGTGGCCCCTACGAGCAGTACTTC. As protein: CASSLSNRGGPYEQYF. The V call is TRBV7-6, the J call TRBJ2-7; 7 nucleotides agree with TRBD1. The CDR3 contains 16 residues. Trimming cost V 2 bases and J 2 bases; bases outside gene matches: 9. CDR1 is SGHVS and CDR2 is FNYEAQ in the germline V gene.

V gene TRBV28 combines with J gene TRBJ1-1, with unresolved D. The germline CDR1 and CDR2 sequences are MDHEN and SYDVKM. This CDR3 is 14 amino acids long. Trimming took 3 bases from V and 10 from J, leaving 18 bases between them. The CDR3 loop is CASSLVDQGLGAFF. The CDR3 DNA follows: TGTGCCAGCAGTTTGGTGGACCAAGGACTTGGAGCTTTCTTT. Full variable domain (rest looked up from reference TRBV28 and TRBJ1-1): DVKVTQSSRYLVKRTGEKVFLECVQDMDHENMFWYRQDPGLGLRLIYFSYDVKMKEKGDIPEGYSVSREKKERFSLILESASTNQTSMYLCASSLVDQGLGAFFGQGTRLTVV.

This chain links TRBV5-1 with TRBJ1-1, with 8 positions matching TRBD1. V trimming: 3 bases; J trimming: 0 bases; junction bases outside the gene matches: 1. The length of the CDR3 is 14 residues. CDR1 and CDR2 from the germline V gene are SGHRS and YFSETQ. Here the CDR3 reads CASSWTGLNTEAFF. For the CDR3, the DNA is TGCGCCAGCAGCTGGACAGGGTTGAACACTGAAGCTTTCTTT.

This chain links TRBV7-3 with TRBJ2-3, with 10 bases that match TRBD2. Germline CDR1 is SGHTA and CDR2 is FQGTGA. Unmatched junction bases numbered 7, after V lost 5 bases and J lost 2 bases. The CDR3 is made up of 16 amino acids. The CDR3 loop is CASSLAGDAPTDTQYF. The CDR3 nucleotides read TGTGCCAGCAGCCTAGCGGGAGACGCTCCCACAGATACGCAGTATTTT.

The J gene is TRBJ1-5, the V gene TRBV4-1; weak D call: TRBD1 (6 bases). V shed 3 bases and J shed 4 bases, with 13 bases lying between them. The CDR3 is made up of 15 amino acids. Germline CDR1 MGHRA, CDR2 YSYEKL. CDR3 nucleotides: TGCGCCAGCAGCCAGGGGGGAGGGGGGAATCAGCCCCAGCATTTT. This codes for CASSQGGGGNQPQHF.